Listed below are T cell receptor beta chains from one sample, sequenced in a study of Graves' ophthalmopathy and Graves' hyperthyroidism. TCRdb reprocessed the multiplex PCR reads with MiXCR, giving one entry per CDR3 protein. This sample has about 240,000 distinct CDR3 sequences, with 45% to 55% found just once. The sample taken for sequencing was peripheral blood. The source of these receptors is an adult man with Graves' ophthalmopathy. The CDR3 runs from the conserved cysteine through the conserved F or W. D genes are given only for firm matches. Clone size appears in some rows only: once, few, many, or a class for an expanded clone.

D	J	V	size	CDR3	DNA
.	TRBJ1-2	TRBV15	many	CATSRPDSYGYTF	TGTGCCACCAGCAGACCCGACAGCTATGGCTACACCTTC
.	TRBJ1-5	TRBV24-1	.	CATSDLRIYEHF	TGTGCCACCAGTGATCTAAGGATTTACGAGCATTTT
TRBD1	TRBJ2-7	TRBV5-1	.	CASSLGGQGFDEQYF	TGCGCCAGCAGCTTGGGTGGACAGGGATTTGACGAGCAGTACTTC
.	TRBJ1-2	TRBV11-2	.	CFSGASNYGYTF	TGTTTTAGTGGGGCTTCCAACTATGGCTACACCTTC
.	TRBJ1-1	TRBV7-2	.	CASSLGHLEAFF	TGTGCCAGCAGCTTAGGACACCTAGAAGCTTTCTTT
.	TRBJ1-4	TRBV20-1	.	CSGTGKYLGLFF	TGCAGTGGTACAGGAAAGTACCTTGGGCTGTTTTTT
.	TRBJ1-2	TRBV6-1	once	CATLTVLGYTF	TGTGCAACTCTAACGGTCCTTGGCTACACCTTC
.	TRBJ1-6	TRBV20-1	.	CSASAETYNSPLHF	TGCAGTGCTAGTGCAGAAACCTATAATTCACCCCTCCACTTT
.	TRBJ1-1	TRBV29-1	.	CSVLWGMNTEAFF	TGCAGCGTTCTCTGGGGGATGAACACTGAAGCTTTCTTT
.	TRBJ2-7	TRBV20-1	few	CSASKGGYEQYF	TGCAGTGCTAGCAAGGGGGGATACGAGCAGTACTTC
TRBD1	TRBJ1-2	TRBV6-2/TRBV6-3	once	CASAESGQGNYGYTF	TGTGCCAGCGCCGAATCGGGACAGGGGAACTATGGCTACACCTTC
.	TRBJ2-2	TRBV9	.	CASSLGGTVELFF	TGTGCCAGCAGCTTAGGGGGGACAGTGGAGCTGTTTTTT
.	TRBJ2-2	TRBV5-1	.	CASVLSVRGTGELFF	TGCGCCAGCGTACTGTCAGTTCGGGGCACCGGGGAGCTGTTTTTT
.	TRBJ2-7	TRBV7-3	few	CASSPRDRYEQYF	TGTGCCAGCAGCCCTCGGGACCGTTACGAGCAGTACTTC
.	TRBJ1-5	TRBV24-1	.	CATSDMTANQPQHF	TGTGCCACCAGTGATATGACAGCAAATCAGCCCCAGCATTTT
.	TRBJ2-2	TRBV5-4	once	CASSLEQTSNTGELFF	TGTGCCAGCAGCTTGGAACAGACCTCGAACACCGGGGAGCTGTTTTTT
TRBD1	TRBJ1-2	TRBV2	.	CASSEGQDQDSF	TGTGCCAGCAGCGAAGGACAGGATCAAGACTCCTTC
TRBD1	TRBJ1-6	TRBV7-2	few	CASSSLPRGSSYNSPLHF	TGTGCCAGCAGCTCCCTACCCAGGGGGAGCTCCTATAATTCACCCCTCCACTTT
TRBD1	TRBJ2-7	TRBV12-3/TRBV12-4	few	CASSPVQGAMSYEQYF	TGTGCCAGCAGCCCCGTACAGGGGGCGATGAGTTACGAGCAGTACTTC
.	TRBJ2-2	TRBV7-9	many	CASSLAASGELFF	TGTGCCAGCAGCTTAGCGGCCAGCGGGGAGCTGTTTTTT
.	TRBJ1-6	TRBV20-1	few	CSARDSTRLSDSPLHF	TGCAGTGCTAGAGATAGTACGCGGCTATCGGATTCACCCCTCCACTTT
.	TRBJ1-5	TRBV7-9	few	CASSHGTFNQPQHF	TGTGCCAGCAGCCACGGGACCTTTAATCAGCCCCAGCATTTT
TRBD1	TRBJ2-7	TRBV20-1	.	CSARDRTGGAYEQYF	TGCAGTGCTAGAGACCGGACAGGGGGCGCATACGAGCAGTACTTC
.	TRBJ2-5	TRBV12-3/TRBV12-4	few	CASSLSGSRETQYF	TGTGCCAGCAGTTTGTCCGGGAGTAGGGAGACCCAGTACTTC
.	TRBJ2-6	TRBV2	.	CASSLGKERGANVLTF	TGTGCCAGCAGTCTAGGGAAAGAAAGAGGGGCCAACGTCCTGACTTTC
TRBD2	TRBJ2-5	TRBV29-1	many	CSVDSGGETQYF	TGCAGCGTTGATTCGGGGGGAGAGACCCAGTACTTC
TRBD2	TRBJ2-7	TRBV2	many	CASSARTSGSHEQYF	TGTGCCAGCAGTGCCCGGACTAGCGGGAGCCACGAGCAGTACTTC
TRBD1	TRBJ1-4	TRBV2	few	CASSYFRGERGEKLFF	TGTGCCAGCAGTTATTTCAGGGGGGAAAGGGGGGAAAAACTGTTTTTT
.	TRBJ2-2	TRBV5-1	.	CASSSGTRRTGELFF	TGCGCCAGCAGCTCCGGGACCCGACGGACCGGGGAGCTGTTTTTT
TRBD2	TRBJ2-5	TRBV12-3/TRBV12-4	.	CASSQIAGGKETQYF	TGTGCCAGCAGCCAGATAGCGGGAGGGAAAGAGACCCAGTACTTC
.	TRBJ1-1	TRBV9	.	CASSVDRQRNTEAFF	TGTGCCAGCAGCGTAGATCGACAACGGAACACTGAAGCTTTCTTT